The rows below give T cell receptor beta chains drawn from one sample of a study of blood T cell repertoires in COVID-19. Clones were sequenced by immunoSEQ multiplex PCR, and TCRdb holds only the in-frame ones, with some missing. The sample includes roughly 200,000 clones, about 88% of them seen just once. Sequencing was carried out using PBMCs or T cells enriched from blood (not recorded which). The receptors were sampled from a woman in her twenties or thirties who had recovered from COVID-19. Each CDR3 is given with its conserved first and last residue. The D gene is left open where the match is weak. A clone size is listed for some rows: how often the clone was seen (once, few, many), or a class if it is expanded.

v_gene	j_gene	abundance	d_gene	CDR3aa	CDR3nt
TRBV4-1	TRBJ1-2	-	-	CASSQDRAGRWGYTF	TGCGCCAGCAGCCAAGATCGGGCAGGGCGCTGGGGCTACACCTTC
TRBV19	TRBJ1-5	-	-	CASSIGTGANQPQHF	TGTGCCAGTAGTATAGGAACTGGGGCCAATCAGCCCCAGCATTTT
TRBV5-6	TRBJ2-5	-	-	CASSSGGARGPQETQYF	TGTGCCAGCAGCTCAGGAGGGGCGCGTGGGCCTCAAGAGACCCAGTACTTC
TRBV10-3	TRBJ1-2	-	-	CAISEPINFGGENYGYTF	TGTGCCATCAGTGAGCCGATCAATTTCGGGGGGGAAAACTATGGCTACACCTTC
TRBV5-1	TRBJ2-1	-	TRBD1	CASSDRDSNNEQFF	TGCGCCAGCAGCGACCGGGACAGCAACAATGAGCAGTTCTTC
TRBV25-1	TRBJ1-2	-	-	CASSYPALGGYGYTF	TGTGCCAGCAGTTACCCGGCCCTCGGGGGCTATGGCTACACCTTC
TRBV6-5	TRBJ1-2	-	-	CASRAGVDYGYTF	TGTGCCAGCCGGGCCGGGGTTGACTATGGCTACACCTTC
TRBV5-4	TRBJ2-7	-	TRBD1	CASSSGQASSTYEQYF	TGTGCCAGCAGCTCGGGACAGGCGTCCTCCACCTACGAGCAGTACTTC
TRBV11-2	TRBJ2-1	-	TRBD1	CASSLQGALSRSYNEQFF	TGTGCCAGCAGCCTTCAGGGGGCTTTGTCCCGCTCCTACAATGAGCAGTTCTTC
TRBV5-1	TRBJ1-4	-	TRBD1	CASRSGTGGRGEKLFF	TGCGCCAGCAGATCCGGGACAGGGGGCCGCGGTGAAAAACTGTTTTTT
TRBV5-1	TRBJ2-3	-	TRBD1	CASSPTGADTQYF	TGCGCCAGCAGTCCGACAGGGGCAGATACGCAGTATTTT
TRBV27	TRBJ1-2	-	-	CASSINRDYGYTF	TGTGCCAGCAGTATTAACAGGGACTATGGCTACACCTTC
TRBV7-3	TRBJ1-2	-	TRBD1	CASSLHGRGEEDGYTF	TGTGCCAGCAGCTTACACGGCAGGGGGGAAGAGGATGGCTACACCTTC
TRBV27	TRBJ2-4	-	TRBD1	CASSLRGLGTPAKNIQYF	TGTGCCAGCAGTTTAAGGGGGCTCGGGACCCCTGCCAAAAACATTCAGTACTTC
TRBV6-5	TRBJ1-4	-	-	CASTIERGLEKLFF	TGTGCCAGCACCATCGAGCGGGGGCTGGAAAAACTGTTTTTT
TRBV12-5	TRBJ2-3	once	TRBD2	CASGLGLALTDTQYF	TGTGCTAGTGGTTTGGGACTAGCGCTCACAGATACGCAGTATTTT
TRBV9	TRBJ2-6	once	-	CASSVSPQHPTVTDSGANVLTF	TGTGCCAGCAGCGTATCCCCACAACATCCCACCGTTACAGACTCTGGGGCCAACGTCCTGACTTTC
TRBV6-5	TRBJ2-1	-	TRBD2	CASSSAGGAGNEQFF	TGTGCCAGCAGTTCAGCGGGGGGGGCTGGGAATGAGCAGTTCTTC
TRBV3-1/TRBV3-2	TRBJ1-6	-	-	CASSQANRAESPLHF	TGTGCCAGCAGCCAAGCGAACAGGGCGGAATCACCCCTCCACTTT
TRBV7-9	TRBJ2-1	-	TRBD1	CASSTGTVYNEQFF	TGTGCCAGCAGCACCGGGACAGTCTACAATGAGCAGTTCTTC
TRBV7-9	TRBJ1-4	-	TRBD1	CASSLGLDRGQRKLFF	TGTGCCAGCAGCTTAGGACTCGACAGGGGGCAGCGAAAACTGTTTTTT
TRBV14	TRBJ1-1	-	-	CASRGGPNTEAFF	TGTGCCAGCCGCGGGGGGCCGAACACTGAAGCTTTCTTT
TRBV20-1	TRBJ2-3	-	TRBD2	CSASRTSGGTDTQYF	TGCAGTGCTAGTAGGACTAGCGGGGGGACAGATACGCAGTATTTT
TRBV5-5	TRBJ1-6	-	-	CASSLSGAPSNSPLHF	TGTGCCAGCAGCTTGTCCGGAGCCCCCTCAAATTCACCCCTCCACTTT
TRBV15	TRBJ2-3	-	-	CATSVPEFTDTQYF	TGTGCCACCAGCGTTCCGGAGTTTACAGATACGCAGTATTTT
TRBV29-1	TRBJ1-1	-	-	CSVAKQKMNTEAFF	TGCAGCGTTGCCAAACAAAAAATGAACACTGAAGCTTTCTTT
TRBV13	TRBJ1-6	-	-	CASSPPLLSPMDSPLHF	TGTGCCAGCAGCCCTCCCCTCCTGTCTCCTATGGATTCACCCCTCCACTTT
TRBV2	TRBJ1-5	-	-	CASSENMNQPQHF	TGTGCCAGCAGTGAAAATATGAATCAGCCCCAGCATTTT
TRBV11-1	TRBJ1-1	-	-	CASSPDGGFSNTEAFF	TGTGCCAGCAGCCCTGACGGCGGGTTTTCGAACACTGAAGCTTTCTTT
TRBV4-3	TRBJ2-7	-	-	CASSRQGGYNEQYF	TGCGCCAGCAGTCGGCAGGGTGGTTATAACGAGCAGTACTTC
TRBV6-1	TRBJ1-5	-	-	CASSEAQVWTVNQPQHF	TGTGCCAGCAGTGAAGCCCAAGTATGGACAGTGAATCAGCCCCAGCATTTT
TRBV2	TRBJ2-1	-	TRBD2	CASTLVGLAGRNEQFF	TGTGCCAGCACCCTCGTCGGACTAGCGGGGCGCAATGAGCAGTTCTTC
TRBV6-6	TRBJ1-2	-	-	CASTPPPRGGYTF	TGTGCCAGCACCCCCCCACCCCGGGGAGGCTACACCTTC